The TCR beta chain described here comes from a study of T cells expressing NK-cell markers. Study findings and constraints: CD8+ T cells in six or seven donors included dominant NKG2C+ clonotypes at 1.0-7.0%.

Points on this clonotype: Its antigen is still unknown.

TCRdb re-analyzed the 5' RACE reads; it lists each CDR3 protein once, without DNA. The sample is made up of some 600,000 distinct CDR3 sequences, and the top ten hold approximately 4% of it. The source is a young man in good health. The sample taken for sequencing was blood T cells: a sorted CD56 or NKG2C T cell subset, CD4+ or CD8+ T cells, or bulk PBMC T cells (not recorded which).

The CDR3 here is CASWGQEETQYF. The J gene is TRBJ2-5, the V gene TRBV12-3 or TRBV12-4; TCRdb's D call of TRBD1 is untestable without DNA. CDR3 length equals 12 residues.